This TCR beta chain was captured by sequencing in a study of cytomegalovirus exposure and HLA in healthy donors. Broader study findings: The CMV antigen specificity of three CMV-associated chains was confirmed through in vitro analysis.

PCR amplification relied on 60 Vbeta primers (plus 13 Jbeta primers). Libraries were prepared by immunoSEQ multiplex PCR; TCRdb keeps only in-frame clonotypes and omits some of them. The repertoire holds about 130,000 clones, with 65% to 70% as singletons. Germline lookup yields CDR1 MDHEN and CDR2 SYDVKM. The CDR3 totals 14 residues. Losses at the gene ends were 6 bases for V and 11 bases for J; bases not matched to a gene: 11. Concerning this clone itself: The antigen remains unidentified.

The rearrangement uses TRBV28 and TRBJ2-3, with TRBD2 matching 10 bases. This TCR was recovered from a human donor in good health. The specimen sequenced was PBMCs. CDR3 loop: CASRPSGSFREQYF. The CDR3 DNA reads TGTGCCAGCAGACCTAGCGGGAGCTTCAGGGAGCAGTATTTT.